This entry is about one TCR beta chain. Its antigen is as yet unknown. This sample was included in a study of pediatric ulcerative colitis. Study as a whole: Ulcerative colitis patients had pancolitis or left-sided colitis, with confirming histology. Broader study findings: Total lymphocyte DNA, not sorted subsets, was the template.

V was shortened by 4 bases and J by 5 bases, with 11 bases between the two germline ends. The length of the CDR3 is 13 residues. In germline, CDR1 is MNHNS, CDR2 SASEGT. The blood sample was taken during the colonoscopy visit. Assay used: immunoSEQ multiplex PCR; TCRdb lists only in-frame clones, some missing. Among roughly 30,000 clones listed, about four fifths were seen once. Sample: blood. The rearrangement links TRBV6-1 to TRBJ2-5; D possibly corresponds to TRBD2 (5 bases). This sequence was found in a boy between 10 and 17 years old with severe ulcerative colitis. CDR3 DNA: TGTGCCAGCAGTGCTGGGCGCGGGGAGACCCAGTACTTC. Amino acid sequence: CASSAGRGETQYF.